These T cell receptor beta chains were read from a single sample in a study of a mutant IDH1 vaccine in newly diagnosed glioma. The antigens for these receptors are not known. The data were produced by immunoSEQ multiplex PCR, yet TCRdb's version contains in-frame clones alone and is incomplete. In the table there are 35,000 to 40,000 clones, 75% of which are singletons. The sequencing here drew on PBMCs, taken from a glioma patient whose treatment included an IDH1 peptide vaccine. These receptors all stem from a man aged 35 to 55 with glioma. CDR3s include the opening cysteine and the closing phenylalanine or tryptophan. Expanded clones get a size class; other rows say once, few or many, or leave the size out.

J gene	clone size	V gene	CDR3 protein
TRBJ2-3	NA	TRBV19	CASSGGTSGTPSTDTQYF
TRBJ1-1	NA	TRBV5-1	CASSFGTANTEAFF
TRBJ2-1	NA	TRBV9	CASSVVKGARVDEQFF
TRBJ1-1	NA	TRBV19	CASRVLNSEAFF
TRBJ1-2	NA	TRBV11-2	CASSLSPGGGYGYTF
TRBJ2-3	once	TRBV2	CASRPGLAGRDTQYF
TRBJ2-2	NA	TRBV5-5	CASSLPAGVDTGELFF
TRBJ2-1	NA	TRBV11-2	CASFTGTSGSNEQFF
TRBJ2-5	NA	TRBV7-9	CASSSWSGGRGETQYF
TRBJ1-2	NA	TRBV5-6	CASSSDLYGYTF
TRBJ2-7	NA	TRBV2	CASSRSGSLRPEQYF
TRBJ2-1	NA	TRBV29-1	CSVEGSMREGLDLEQFF
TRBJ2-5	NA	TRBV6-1	CASRGVPQETQYF
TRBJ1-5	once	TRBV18	CASSPGTGDQPQHF
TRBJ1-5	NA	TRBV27	CASSYTGDSNQPQHF
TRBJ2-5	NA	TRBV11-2	CASSSPDRGETQYF
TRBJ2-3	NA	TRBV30	CAWSVASGNTDTQYF
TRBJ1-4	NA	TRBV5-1	CASSAGVLGQNEKLFF
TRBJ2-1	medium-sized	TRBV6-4	CASSESGQGAHEQFF
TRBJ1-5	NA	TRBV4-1	CASSQKTPTGGNQPQHF
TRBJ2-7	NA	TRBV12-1	CASRSRVSYEQYF
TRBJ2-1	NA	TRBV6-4	CASSDSIGSTEQFF